The 7 T cell receptor beta chains below come from one sample, sequenced in a study of shared clonotypes between healthy human individuals. The protocol was immunoSEQ multiplex PCR, while the TCRdb copy is restricted to in-frame clones and leaves out a portion. The table has 2 million to 3 million clones, 90% to 95% seen once. Sequenced material: naive CD4+ T cells from PBMCs. Subset indicated: CD45RA+ positively selected. The origin of the receptors is a man between 18 and 35 years old in good health. Some clones in this sample may be carry-over from other donors' samples.

This sequence joins TRBV19 and TRBJ2-7; 7 bases agree with TRBD1. CDR3 length: 15 residues. The germline V gene has CDR1 LNHDA and CDR2 SQIVND (reference sequence). The V segment lost 3 bases and the J segment 1 base; nucleotides outside the gene matches: 6. The CDR3 DNA sequence: TGTGCCAGTAGTATTCGGGACAGCCCTTCCTACGAGCAGTACTTC. It codes for CASSIRDSPSYEQYF.

V gene TRBV7-2 combines with J gene TRBJ2-3; D gene ambiguous. Germline V gene sequence: CDR1 SGHTA, CDR2 FQGNSA. V gave up 1 base and J gave up 7 bases, with 12 bases separating them. This CDR3 comprises 14 residues. In DNA, the CDR3 is TGTGCCAGCAGCTTAGGAGCCTACCCATATACGCAGTATTTT. This encodes CASSLGAYPYTQYF.

The genes are TRBV5-4 and TRBJ2-7; D might be TRBD1 or TRBD2, each matching 5 bases. Looked up from germline, CDR1 is SGHNT and CDR2 is YYREEE (reference sequence). The V end lost 0 bases, the J end lost 2 bases, and 12 bases lay between the germline ends. The CDR3 runs to 15 residues. CDR3 nucleotide sequence: TGTGCCAGCAGCTTGGGAGGGGAACGGACCTACGAGCAGTACTTC. Translated, it gives CASSLGGERTYEQYF. Full variable domain (outside the CDR3, taken from reference TRBV5-4 and TRBJ2-7): ETGVTQSPTHLIKTRGQQVTLRCSSQSGHNTVSWYQQALGQGPQFIFQYYREEENGRGNFPPRFSGLQFPNYSSELNVNALELDDSALYLCASSLGGERTYEQYFGPGTRLTVT.

The chain has TRBV9 and TRBJ2-1; D perhaps matches TRBD2 (5 bases). Trimming took off 1 base at V and 4 bases at J, with 12 bases between the two ends. The CDR3 is 15 residues long. Looked up from germline, CDR1 is SGDLS and CDR2 is YYNGEE. This CDR3 reads CASSVTLSAYNEQFF. CDR3 sequence (DNA): TGTGCCAGCAGCGTAACCCTTAGCGCATACAATGAGCAGTTCTTC. The full variable domain, its missing parts supplied by reference TRBV9 and TRBJ2-1, is DSGVTQTPKHLITATGQRVTLRCSPRSGDLSVYWYQQSLDQGLQFLIQYYNGEERAKGNILERFSAQQFPDLHSELNLSSLELGDSALYFCASSVTLSAYNEQFFGPGTRLTVL.

In this sample, this clone turned up once. CDR3 in DNA: TGTGCCAGCACCTCCGCGAACAGGGCTGGAAACACCATATATTTT. The encoded protein is CASTSANRAGNTIYF. V is TRBV7-9 and J is TRBJ1-3; weak D call: TRBD1 (6 bases). The ends were cut back, 7 bases at V and 2 bases at J, with 15 bases in the middle. Germline V lookup: CDR1 SEHNR, CDR2 FQNEAQ (reference sequence). The CDR3 runs 15 residues. Variable domain in full (rest from reference TRBV7-9 and TRBJ1-3): DTGVSQNPRHKITKRGQNVTFRCDPISEHNRLYWYRQTLGQGPEFLTYFQNEAQLEKSRLLSDRFSAERPKGSFSTLEIQRTEQGDSAMYLCASTSANRAGNTIYFGEGSWLTVV.

This clone was recorded only once. This rearrangement joins TRBV2 to TRBJ2-7; D unclear. The CDR3 contains 14 residues. Trimming removed 1 base from V and 6 bases from J, with 13 bases in between. Germline loops: CDR1 SNHLY, CDR2 FYNNEI. CDR3 protein: CASSEEVAVPEQYF. CDR3 DNA: TGTGCCAGCAGTGAAGAGGTAGCTGTTCCCGAGCAGTACTTC.

The chain joins TRBV7-9 to TRBJ1-2, with 8 bases matching TRBD1. V shed 2 bases, J shed 4 bases, and the junction held 3 bases outside the gene matches. The V gene's germline CDR1 is SEHNR and CDR2 FQNEAQ (reference sequence). The CDR3 length is 14 residues. CDR3 bases: TGTGCCAGCAGCTTACCAGGGGGCAGCTATGGCTACACCTTC. This encodes CASSLPGGSYGYTF. Full variable domain (rest looked up from reference TRBV7-9 and TRBJ1-2): DTGVSQNPRHKITKRGQNVTFRCDPISEHNRLYWYRQTLGQGPEFLTYFQNEAQLEKSRLLSDRFSAERPKGSFSTLEIQRTEQGDSAMYLCASSLPGGSYGYTFGSGTRLTVV.